Detailed here is one T cell receptor (beta chain). Its antigen remains unknown. Per germline, CDR1 SEHNR and CDR2 FQNEAQ (reference sequence). The CDR3 loop spans 16 amino acids. These data are taken from a study of CXCR3-negative and CXCR3-positive naive CD8 T cells. Study-wide results and limits: More hydrophobic TRB CDR3s were found in CXCR3-positive naive cells than in CXCR3-negative naive cells.

Researchers prepared the TRB cDNA libraries using 5' RACE with UMI labels. TCRdb re-called the 5' RACE reads and gives one entry per CDR3 protein, without DNA. Recorded for this sample: 55,000 to 75,000 distinct CDR3 sequences. The specimen was naive CXCR3+ CD8+ T cells from blood. As for subset: CD45RO-CCR7+CD27+CD95- naive CD8+ T cells expressing CXCR3 (TNR3+). The TCR comes from a human donor in good health. Some clones in this sample may be carry-over from other donors' samples. The rearrangement links TRBV7-9 to TRBJ2-1; the TCRdb D gene call, TRBD1, has no DNA to confirm it. The CDR3 is CASSLGGGWSPNEQFF. Drawing the rest from reference TRBV7-9 and TRBJ2-1, the complete variable domain is DTGVSQNPRHKITKRGQNVTFRCDPISEHNRLYWYRQTLGQGPEFLTYFQNEAQLEKSRLLSDRFSAERPKGSFSTLEIQRTEQGDSAMYLCASSLGGGWSPNEQFFGPGTRLTVL.